Listed here are 7 T cell receptor beta chains from one sample, sequenced in a study of T cell changes during pregnancy in multiple sclerosis. The method was immunoSEQ multiplex PCR; TCRdb's version includes in-frame clones alone and lacks a portion of them. The sample records around 88,000 clones, roughly 92% being singletons. The sequenced sample was peripheral blood, obtained in the first trimester of pregnancy. These receptors came from a female donor with multiple sclerosis, enrolled in a pregnancy study.

The chain is built from TRBV5-1 and TRBJ1-1; D may be TRBD1 (6 bases). Trimming shortened V by 2 bases and J by 3 bases, and 11 bases separated the two germline ends. The CDR3 runs 14 residues. Germline-derived CDR1 and CDR2 are SGHRS and YFSETQ. The CDR3 nucleotides read TGCGCCAGCAGCTTTACAGGGCGAGACACTGAAGCTTTCTTT. It encodes CASSFTGRDTEAFF.

The chain employs TRBV7-3 and TRBJ2-6; D might be TRBD2 (5 bases). The germline gives CDR1 SGHTA, CDR2 FQGTGA. The CDR3 runs 15 residues. V gave up 5 bases and J gave up 0 bases, with 8 bases separating them. The CDR3 loop is CASSREGSGANVLTF. CDR3 sequence (DNA): TGTGCCAGCAGCCGTGAGGGCTCTGGGGCCAACGTCCTGACTTTC.

The genes are TRBV7-8 and TRBJ2-3; TRBD2 matches at 10 bases. From germline, CDR1 is SGHVS and CDR2 FQNEAQ. J lost 3 bases, V lost 3 bases, and 6 bases had no gene match. This CDR3 region has 16 residues. CDR3 in DNA: TGTGCCAGCAGCTTGACCCTAGCGGGAGATACAGATACGCAGTATTTT. Protein sequence: CASSLTLAGDTDTQYF.

This clone was detected a few times. This chain joins TRBV2 and TRBJ2-7, with 10 bases fitting TRBD2. V lost 7 bases to trimming and J lost 2 bases; unmatched junction nucleotides: 5. Germline CDR1 and CDR2: SNHLY and FYNNEI. The CDR3 covers 14 residues. This CDR3 is CASTRSGRAYEQYF. CDR3 nucleotide sequence: TGTGCCAGCACCCGGAGCGGGAGGGCCTACGAGCAGTACTTC.

V is TRBV9 and J is TRBJ2-2; 7 nucleotides agree with TRBD1. V dropped 4 bases and J dropped 5; count of bases not matched to a gene: 11. The CDR3 length is 16 residues. In germline, CDR1 is SGDLS, CDR2 YYNGEE. The CDR3 spells CASSPQGGSGTGELFF. The DNA for the CDR3 is TGTGCCAGCAGCCCTCAAGGGGGCTCTGGGACCGGGGAGCTGTTTTTT.

This clone showed up just a few times. The chain is built from TRBV2 and TRBJ1-4; 8 bases agree with TRBD1. The CDR3 is 14 residues long. Germline V lookup: CDR1 SNHLY, CDR2 FYNNEI. J gave up 4 bases and V 6 bases, and 4 bases lay outside the gene matches. Here the CDR3 DNA reads TGTGCCAGCAGGTCGACAGGGGTTAATGAAAAACTGTTTTTT. Its protein is CASRSTGVNEKLFF.

V gene TRBV5-1 combines with J gene TRBJ2-4; 7 nucleotides agree with TRBD2. CDR1 is SGHRS and CDR2 is YFSETQ in the germline V gene. The CDR3 runs to 13 residues. V shed 7 bases and J 7 bases; nucleotides not matched to a gene: 8. In DNA, the CDR3 is TGCGCCAGCGGGGGGGGTAACAGTAACATTCAGTACTTC. Translated: CASGGGNSNIQYF.